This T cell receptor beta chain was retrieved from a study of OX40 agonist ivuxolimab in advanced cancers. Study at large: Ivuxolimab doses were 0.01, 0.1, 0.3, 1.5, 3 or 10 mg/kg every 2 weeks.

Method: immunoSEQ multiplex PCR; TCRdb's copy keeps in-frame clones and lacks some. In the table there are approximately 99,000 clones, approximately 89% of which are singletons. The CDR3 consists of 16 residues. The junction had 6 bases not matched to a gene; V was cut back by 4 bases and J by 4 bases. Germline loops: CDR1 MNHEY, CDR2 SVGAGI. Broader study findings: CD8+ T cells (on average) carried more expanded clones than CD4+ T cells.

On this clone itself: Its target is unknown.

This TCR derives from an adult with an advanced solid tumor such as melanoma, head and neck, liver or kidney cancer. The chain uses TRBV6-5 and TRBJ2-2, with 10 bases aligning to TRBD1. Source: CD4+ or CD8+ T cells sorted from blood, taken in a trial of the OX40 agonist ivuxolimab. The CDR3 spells CASSSPGTGVTGELFF. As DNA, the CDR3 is TGTGCCAGCAGTTCCCCCGGGACAGGGGTCACCGGGGAGCTGTTTTTT.